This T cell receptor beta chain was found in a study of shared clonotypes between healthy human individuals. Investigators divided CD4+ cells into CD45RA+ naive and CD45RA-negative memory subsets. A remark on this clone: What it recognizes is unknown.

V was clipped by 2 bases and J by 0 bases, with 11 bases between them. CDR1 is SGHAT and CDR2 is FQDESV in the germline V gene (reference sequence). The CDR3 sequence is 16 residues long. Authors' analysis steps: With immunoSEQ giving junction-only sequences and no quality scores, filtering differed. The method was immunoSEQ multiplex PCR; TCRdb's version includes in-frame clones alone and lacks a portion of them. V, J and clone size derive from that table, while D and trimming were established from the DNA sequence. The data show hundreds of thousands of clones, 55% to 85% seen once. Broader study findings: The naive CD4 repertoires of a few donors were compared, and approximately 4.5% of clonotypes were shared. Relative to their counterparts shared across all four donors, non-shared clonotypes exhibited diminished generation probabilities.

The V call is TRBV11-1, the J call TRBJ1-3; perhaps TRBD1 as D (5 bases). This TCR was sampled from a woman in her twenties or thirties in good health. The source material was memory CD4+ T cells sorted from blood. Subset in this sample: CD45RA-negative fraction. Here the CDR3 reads CASSLRTGTSGNTIYF. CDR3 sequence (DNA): TGTGCCAGCAGCTTAAGAACAGGCACCTCTGGAAACACCATATATTTT.